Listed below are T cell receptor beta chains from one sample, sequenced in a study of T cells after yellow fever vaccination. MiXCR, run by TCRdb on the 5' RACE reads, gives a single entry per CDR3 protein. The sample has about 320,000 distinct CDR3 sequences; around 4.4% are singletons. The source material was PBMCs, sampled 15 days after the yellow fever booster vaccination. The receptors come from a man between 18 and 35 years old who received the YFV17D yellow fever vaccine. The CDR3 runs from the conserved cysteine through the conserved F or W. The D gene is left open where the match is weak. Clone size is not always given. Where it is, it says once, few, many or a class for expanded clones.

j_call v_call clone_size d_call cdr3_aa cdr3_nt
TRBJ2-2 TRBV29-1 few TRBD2 CSAGGAGMNTGELFF TGCAGCGCGGGGGGAGCAGGGATGAACACCGGGGAGCTGTTTTTT
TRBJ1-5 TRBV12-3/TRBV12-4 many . CASRSVGSQPQHF TGTGCCAGCAGATCGGTCGGTAGTCAGCCCCAGCATTTT
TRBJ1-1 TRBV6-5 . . CASSYAQTDTEAFF TGTGCCAGCAGTTACGCCCAGACAGACACTGAAGCTTTCTTT
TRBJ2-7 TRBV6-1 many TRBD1 CASSFGTGDGEQYF TGTGCCAGCAGTTTCGGGACAGGGGACGGCGAGCAGTACTTC
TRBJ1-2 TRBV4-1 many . CASSQDNREYGYTF TGCGCCAGCAGCCAGGACAACAGGGAATATGGCTACACCTTC
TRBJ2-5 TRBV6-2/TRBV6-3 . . CASGAFGTQYF TGTGCCAGCGGGGCCTTCGGGACCCAGTACTTC
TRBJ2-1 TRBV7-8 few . CASSLGFQLTYNEQFF TGTGCCAGCAGCTTAGGGTTTCAGCTGACCTACAATGAGCAGTTCTTC
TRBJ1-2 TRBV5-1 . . CASSSGVSYGYTF TGCGCCAGCAGCTCGGGGGTTTCCTATGGCTACACCTTC
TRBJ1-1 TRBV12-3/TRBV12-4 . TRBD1 CASRPTGLPGTEAFF TGTGCCAGCAGACCGACAGGGCTACCTGGCACTGAAGCTTTCTTT
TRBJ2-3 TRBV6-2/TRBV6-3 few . CASSYQSPVDTQYF TGTGCCAGCAGTTACCAGAGCCCAGTCGATACGCAGTATTTT
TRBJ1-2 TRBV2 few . CASNVGDTGGYTF TGTGCCAGCAATGTGGGGGATACGGGAGGCTACACCTTC
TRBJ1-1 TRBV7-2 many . CASSLVWTGEAFF TGTGCCAGCAGCTTAGTATGGACTGGTGAAGCTTTCTTT
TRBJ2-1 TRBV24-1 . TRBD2 CATSDPGLAGGDEQFF TGTGCCACCAGTGATCCGGGACTAGCGGGTGGGGATGAGCAGTTCTTC
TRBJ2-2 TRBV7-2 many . CASSFSGLNTGELFF TGTGCCAGCAGCTTTAGCGGACTGAACACCGGGGAGCTGTTTTTT
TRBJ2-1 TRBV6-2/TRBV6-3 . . CASSYGGNNEQFF TGTGCCAGCAGTTACGGAGGAAACAATGAGCAGTTCTTC
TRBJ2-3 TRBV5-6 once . CASSSVTGTQYF TGTGCCAGCAGCTCGGTTACGGGTACGCAGTATTTT
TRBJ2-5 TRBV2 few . CASTSPPASRETQYF TGTGCCAGCACGTCGCCCCCCGCTAGCCGGGAGACCCAGTACTTC
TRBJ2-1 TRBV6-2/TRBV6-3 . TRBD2 CASSKLAEYNEQFF TGTGCCAGCAGTAAACTAGCGGAGTACAATGAGCAGTTCTTC
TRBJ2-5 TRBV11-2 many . CASSLRQDLETQYF TGTGCCAGCAGCTTAAGACAGGATCTGGAGACCCAGTACTTC
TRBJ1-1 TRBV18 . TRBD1 CASSLQGAGAFF TGTGCCAGCTCGCTACAGGGGGCAGGGGCTTTCTTT
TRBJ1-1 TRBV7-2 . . CASSLALGFTEAFF TGTGCCAGCAGCTTAGCGCTGGGATTCACTGAAGCTTTCTTT
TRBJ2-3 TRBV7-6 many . CASTEGYTQYF TGTGCCAGCACCGAAGGTTATACGCAGTATTTT
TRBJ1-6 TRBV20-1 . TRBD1 CSARAGGLSPLHF TGCAGTGCTAGGGCAGGGGGCCTTTCACCCCTCCACTTT
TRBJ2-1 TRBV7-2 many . CASSGRDREQFF TGTGCCAGCAGCGGGAGAGACCGGGAGCAGTTCTTC
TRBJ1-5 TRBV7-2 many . CASSFIRGSGQPQHF TGTGCCAGCAGCTTCATCCGGGGCTCGGGTCAGCCCCAGCATTTT
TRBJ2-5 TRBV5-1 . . CASSHRGPRETQYF TGCGCCAGCAGCCACCGCGGGCCCCGAGAGACCCAGTACTTC
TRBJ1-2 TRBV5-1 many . CASSLERAGGYTF TGCGCCAGCAGCTTGGAAAGGGCGGGCGGCTACACCTTC
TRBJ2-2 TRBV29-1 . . CSGRRVNTGELFF TGCAGCGGGCGCAGGGTGAACACCGGGGAGCTGTTTTTT
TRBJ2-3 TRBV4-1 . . CASSQAEGEDTQYF TGCGCCAGCAGCCAAGCTGAGGGAGAAGATACGCAGTATTTT
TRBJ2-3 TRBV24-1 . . CATASAGLTVTQYF TGTGCCACCGCTTCGGCCGGACTAACGGTTACGCAGTATTTT
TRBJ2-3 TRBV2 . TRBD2 CASSEGTSGGPTDTQYF TGTGCCAGCAGTGAAGGGACTAGCGGGGGTCCCACAGATACGCAGTATTTT
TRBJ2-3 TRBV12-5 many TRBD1 CASGLAPGTGFGTDTQYF TGTGCTAGTGGTTTGGCTCCCGGGACAGGGTTTGGCACAGATACGCAGTATTTT
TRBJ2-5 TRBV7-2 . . CASSPGSLAETQYF TGTGCCAGCAGCCCAGGCAGTCTAGCGGAGACCCAGTACTTC
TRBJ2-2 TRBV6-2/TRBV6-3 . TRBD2 CASSLLAGITGELFF TGTGCCAGCAGTCTACTAGCGGGGATCACCGGGGAGCTGTTTTTT
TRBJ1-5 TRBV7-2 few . CASSPSGPGQPQHF TGTGCCAGCAGCCCGAGTGGGCCGGGGCAGCCCCAGCATTTT
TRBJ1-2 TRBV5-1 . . CASSPGVPGQGYTF TGCGCCAGCAGCCCCGGGGTCCCCGGGCAGGGCTACACCTTC
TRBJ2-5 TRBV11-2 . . CASSSHRWEAQETQYF TGTGCCAGCAGCTCCCACAGATGGGAAGCCCAAGAGACCCAGTACTTC
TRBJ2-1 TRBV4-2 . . CASSSRLGLGDEQFF TGTGCCAGCAGCTCCCGACTAGGCCTAGGGGATGAGCAGTTCTTC
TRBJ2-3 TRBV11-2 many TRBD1 CASSLGTGAQDTQYF TGTGCCAGCAGCTTGGGGACAGGGGCGCAAGATACGCAGTATTTT
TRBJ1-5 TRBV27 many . CASSLTNRRNQPQHF TGTGCCAGCAGCCTAACGAACAGGCGGAATCAGCCCCAGCATTTT